This T cell receptor beta chain was sequenced during a study of shared clonotypes between healthy human individuals. Deletions cut 8 bases from V and 2 bases from J, with 7 bases between. Per the germline V gene, CDR1 is MNHEY and CDR2 is SVGAGI. The CDR3 sequence is 12 residues long. Repertoires were generated with immunoSEQ multiplex PCR, while TCRdb's copy carries only in-frame clones and drops some. The data contain around 510,000 clones, 95% to 97% of them seen just once; the ten biggest clones take up 0.064%. The specimen was naive CD4+ T cells sorted from blood. Specified subset: CD45RA+ positively selected. This chain joins TRBV6-5 and TRBJ1-5; D not resolved. This TCR was sampled from a woman aged 25 to 39 in good health. In DNA, the CDR3 is TGTGCCAGCGGCGATGGCAATCAGCCCCAGCATTTT. Protein product: CASGDGNQPQHF.